This T cell receptor (beta chain) stems from a study of T-cell memory formation after mild COVID-19. Study-level results: Cross-reactive memory seemingly joined, as some responding clones were found in pre-infection memory.

TCRdb reprocessed the 5' RACE reads via MiXCR and lists one record per CDR3 protein. The data show approximately 250,000 distinct CDR3 sequences, 16% seen once. This clonotype appeared a few times. What it recognizes is unknown. This TCR was sampled from a man aged 18 to 29 who had mild COVID-19 (a few samples of this study predate the infection). Cell type and time point are not known. The sample taken for sequencing was PBMCs or a T cell subset sorted from them (not recorded which).

CDR3 bases: TGTGCCAGCAGCTTCGAGCGGGGAAACACCATATATTTT. This encodes CASSFERGNTIYF. V is TRBV5-6 and J is TRBJ1-3; D unresolved. CDR3 length: 13 amino acids. V was trimmed by 2 bases and J by 4 bases, leaving 7 bases between them. Germline V gene data show CDR1 as SGHDT and CDR2 as YYEEEE.